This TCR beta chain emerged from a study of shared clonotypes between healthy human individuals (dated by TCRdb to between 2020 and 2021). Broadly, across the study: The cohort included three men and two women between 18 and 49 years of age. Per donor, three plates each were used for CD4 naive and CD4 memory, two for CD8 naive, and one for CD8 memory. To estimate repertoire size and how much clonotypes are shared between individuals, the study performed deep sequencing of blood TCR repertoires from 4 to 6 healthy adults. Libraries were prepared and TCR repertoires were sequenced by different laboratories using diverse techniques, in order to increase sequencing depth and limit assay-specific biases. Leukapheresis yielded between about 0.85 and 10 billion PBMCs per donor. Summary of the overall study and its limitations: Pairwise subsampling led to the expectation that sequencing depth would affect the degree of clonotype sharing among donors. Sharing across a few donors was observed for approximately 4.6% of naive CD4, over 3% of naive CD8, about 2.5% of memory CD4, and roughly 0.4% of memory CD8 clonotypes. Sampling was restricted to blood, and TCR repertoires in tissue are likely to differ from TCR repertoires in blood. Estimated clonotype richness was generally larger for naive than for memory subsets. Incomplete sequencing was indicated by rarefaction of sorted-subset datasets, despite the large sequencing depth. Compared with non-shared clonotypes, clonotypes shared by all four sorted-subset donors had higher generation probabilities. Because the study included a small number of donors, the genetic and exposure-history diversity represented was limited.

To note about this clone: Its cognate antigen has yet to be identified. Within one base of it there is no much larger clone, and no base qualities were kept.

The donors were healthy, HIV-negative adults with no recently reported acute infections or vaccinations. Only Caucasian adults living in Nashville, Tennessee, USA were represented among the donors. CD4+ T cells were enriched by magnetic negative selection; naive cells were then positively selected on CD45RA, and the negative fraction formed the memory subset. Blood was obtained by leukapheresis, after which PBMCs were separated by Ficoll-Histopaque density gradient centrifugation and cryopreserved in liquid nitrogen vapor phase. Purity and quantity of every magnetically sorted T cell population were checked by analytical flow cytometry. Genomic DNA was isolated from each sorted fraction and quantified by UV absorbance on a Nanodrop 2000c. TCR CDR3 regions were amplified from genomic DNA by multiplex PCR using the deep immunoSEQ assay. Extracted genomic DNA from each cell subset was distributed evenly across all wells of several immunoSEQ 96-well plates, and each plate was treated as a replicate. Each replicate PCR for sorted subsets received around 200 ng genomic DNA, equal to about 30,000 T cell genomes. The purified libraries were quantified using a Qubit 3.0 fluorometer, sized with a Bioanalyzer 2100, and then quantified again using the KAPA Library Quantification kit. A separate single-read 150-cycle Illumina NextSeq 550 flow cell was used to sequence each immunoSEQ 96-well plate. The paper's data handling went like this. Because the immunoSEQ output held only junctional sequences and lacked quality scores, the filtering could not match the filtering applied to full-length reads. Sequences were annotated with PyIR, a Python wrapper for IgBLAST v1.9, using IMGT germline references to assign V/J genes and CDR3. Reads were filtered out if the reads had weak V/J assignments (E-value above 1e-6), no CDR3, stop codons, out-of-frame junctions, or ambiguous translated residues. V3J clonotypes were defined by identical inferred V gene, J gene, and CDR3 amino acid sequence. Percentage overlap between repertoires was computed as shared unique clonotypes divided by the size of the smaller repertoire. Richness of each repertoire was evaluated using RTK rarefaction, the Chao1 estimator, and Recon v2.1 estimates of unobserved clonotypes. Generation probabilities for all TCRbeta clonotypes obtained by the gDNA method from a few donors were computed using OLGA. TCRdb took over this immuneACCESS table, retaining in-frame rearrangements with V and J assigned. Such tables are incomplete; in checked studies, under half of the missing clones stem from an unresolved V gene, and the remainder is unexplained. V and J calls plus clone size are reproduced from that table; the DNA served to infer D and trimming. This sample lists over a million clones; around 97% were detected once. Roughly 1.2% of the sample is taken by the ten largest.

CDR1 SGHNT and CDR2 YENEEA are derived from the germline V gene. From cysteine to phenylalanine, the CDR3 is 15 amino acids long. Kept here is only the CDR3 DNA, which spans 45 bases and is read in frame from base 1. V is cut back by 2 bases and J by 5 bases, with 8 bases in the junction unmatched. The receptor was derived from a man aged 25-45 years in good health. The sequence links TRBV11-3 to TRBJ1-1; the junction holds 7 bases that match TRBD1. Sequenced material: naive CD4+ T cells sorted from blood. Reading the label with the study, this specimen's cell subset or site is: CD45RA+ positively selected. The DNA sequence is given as TGTGCCAGCAGCTTATATCAGGGGGTCGGAACTGAAGCTTTCTTT. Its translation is CASSLYQGVGTEAFF.